A selection of T cell receptor beta chains follows, all from one sample in a study of control samples from healthy donors and cancer patients. Produced via immunoSEQ multiplex PCR; TCRdb's table is partial and in-frame only. The data hold roughly 400,000 clones, with around nine tenths observed a single time. The specimen sequenced was PBMCs. The origin of the receptors is a man between 40 and 49 years old with head and neck cancer. The CDR3 runs from the conserved cysteine through the conserved F or W.

13,TRBV7-2,TRBJ1-5,CAVSGNRDQPQHF
14,TRBV2,TRBJ2-4,CASRGGYKSNIQYF
14,TRBV11-1,TRBJ2-1,CASSALGVYNEQFF
15,TRBV9,TRBJ1-5,CASSVEGVSNQPQHF
16,TRBV7-6,TRBJ2-5,CASSLGPGGLQETQYF
13,TRBV29-1,TRBJ2-3,CSVAYESTDTQYF
15,TRBV5-6,TRBJ2-2,CASSWKRGLTGELFF
15,TRBV19,TRBJ2-1,CASSIWLADNNEQFF
15,TRBV27,TRBJ1-2,CASSPGQQDIYGYTF
17,TRBV7-3,TRBJ2-6,CASSLRGDPIGANVLTF
13,TRBV18,TRBJ2-5,CASSPQGLETQYF
11,TRBV7-9,TRBJ2-1,CASSRSGGEFF
13,TRBV28,TRBJ2-5,CASSGTGKETQYF
16,TRBV6-1,TRBJ1-2,CASSEMSRPTGHGYTF
15,TRBV29-1,TRBJ1-2,CSVEVIRTGYYGYTF
15,TRBV19,TRBJ1-2,CASTPGGQVFYGYTF
14,TRBV9,TRBJ2-4,CASSLRTGGDIQYF
15,TRBV15,TRBJ2-5,CATSRNWRGTETQYF
13,TRBV2,TRBJ2-7,CERGKGPTYEQYF
11,TRBV2,TRBJ2-5,CASSGVETQYF
11,TRBV19,TRBJ1-1,CASSEWDAAFF
14,TRBV11-3,TRBJ2-3,CASSLGRATDTQYF
14,TRBV7-9,TRBJ1-2,CASSPTGANYGYTF
16,TRBV15,TRBJ1-3,CATSRDRANSGNTIYF
13,TRBV6-2/TRBV6-3,TRBJ2-7,CASSYGRAGEQYF
13,TRBV6-5,TRBJ2-5,CASSSGTRQTQYF
15,TRBV28,TRBJ1-2,CASSLTGGALYGYTF
13,TRBV5-4,TRBJ2-7,CASSFQGSDEQYF
15,TRBV24-1,TRBJ2-3,CATGRGAPGSDTQYF
16,TRBV9,TRBJ2-7,CASSHGEGKGLHEQYF
16,TRBV6-5,TRBJ1-3,CASSYSGFRSGNTIYF
13,TRBV7-2,TRBJ2-1,CASSLAGGNEQFF
13,TRBV23-1,TRBJ1-5,CASSAGVTVCLYF
15,TRBV5-1,TRBJ1-2,CASSSRDSPNYGYTF
15,TRBV7-9,TRBJ2-5,CASSLLTGAQETQYF
16,TRBV23-1,TRBJ1-2,CASSQSVEAGVYGYTF
14,TRBV14,TRBJ1-5,CASSQGSQVQPQHF
15,TRBV2,TRBJ1-5,CASSGGGSGNQPQHF
15,TRBV28,TRBJ1-2,CASSLAQRLNYGYTF
13,TRBV7-2,TRBJ2-7,CASSLASTPEQYF
14,TRBV28,TRBJ2-4,CASSPRGATHIQYF
14,TRBV19,TRBJ1-5,CASSRRSANQPQHF
15,TRBV11-2,TRBJ2-1,CASSLVAGGPNEQFF
13,TRBV2,TRBJ2-2,CASRRGNTGELFF
14,TRBV9,TRBJ1-1,CASPDWTGGTEAFF
12,TRBV9,TRBJ1-2,CASSLPGYGYTF
15,TRBV15,TRBJ1-2,CATSRDQRPPGGYTF
15,TRBV5-1,TRBJ2-3,CASSLSEGSTDTQYF
15,TRBV14,TRBJ2-7,CASSSRSGQVYEQYF
15,TRBV7-8,TRBJ2-1,CASSSRTGSYNEQFF